What follows are 14 T cell receptor beta chains derived from one specimen sequenced in a study of STAT5B mutations in CD4+ large granular lymphocyte leukemia. Data came from immunoSEQ multiplex PCR; TCRdb stores just in-frame clones and leaves some out. The table lists about 37,000 clones, approximately 90% of them singletons. What was sequenced was CD4+ T cells from blood buffy coats. These TCRs come from a human donor in good health.

The gene calls are TRBV5-1 and TRBJ1-6; 7 nucleotides align to TRBD1. The CDR3 consists of 15 residues. The trim removed 2 bases at V and 8 bases at J, leaving 7 bases unmatched. Looked up from germline, CDR1 is SGHRS and CDR2 is YFSETQ. The CDR3 spells CASSLRAGGDSPLHF. CDR3 bases: TGCGCCAGCAGCTTAAGGGCAGGGGGGGATTCACCCCTCCACTTT.

This clone was found a few times. The genes are TRBV30 and TRBJ1-5; D gene unclear. Trimming stripped 4 bases from V and 0 bases from J, with 10 bases between. The CDR3 spans 14 residues. Germline V gene sequence: CDR1 GTSNPN, CDR2 SVGIG (reference sequence). CDR3 region: CAWISRNSNQPQHF. The CDR3 nucleotides read TGTGCCTGGATTTCCAGGAATAGCAATCAGCCCCAGCATTTT.

The V call is TRBV5-1, the J call TRBJ2-7; 9 nucleotides agree with TRBD1. V shed 4 bases, J shed 0 bases, and the junction held 2 bases outside the gene matches. This CDR3 comprises 14 residues. The germline gives CDR1 SGHRS, CDR2 YFSETQ. DNA for the CDR3: TGCGCCAGCAGCGGACAGGGGACCTCCTACGAGCAGTACTTC. Its protein product is CASSGQGTSYEQYF.

The chain employs TRBV27 and TRBJ2-2; 7 bases fit TRBD2. V lost 2 bases, J lost 6 bases, and 9 bases stayed unmatched. This CDR3 spans 16 amino acids. CDR1 and CDR2 (germline): MNHEY, SMNVEV (reference sequence). The CDR3 DNA sequence: TGTGCCAGCAGTTTACAACTCCCGGCGGGAGCCGGGGAGCTGTTTTTT. This translates into CASSLQLPAGAGELFF.

The chain combines TRBV28 with TRBJ2-7; D call uncertain. This CDR3 has 12 amino acids. Trimming left V 5 bases short and J 5 bases short, with 10 bases between. Germline-derived CDR1 and CDR2 are MDHEN and SYDVKM. The CDR3 loop reads CASSHRPHEQYF. DNA for the CDR3: TGTGCCAGCAGTCACCGCCCCCACGAGCAGTACTTC. The variable domain in full, with the rest retrieved from reference TRBV28 and TRBJ2-7, is DVKVTQSSRYLVKRTGEKVFLECVQDMDHENMFWYRQDPGLGLRLIYFSYDVKMKEKGDIPEGYSVSREKKERFSLILESASTNQTSMYLCASSHRPHEQYFGPGTRLTVT.

The chain recombines TRBV7-9 with TRBJ2-3; tentatively, D is TRBD2 (5 bases). V was cut by 3 bases and J by 3 bases, with 10 bases left in between. Germline CDR1 and CDR2: SEHNR and FQNEAQ (reference sequence). The CDR3 length is 14 residues. The DNA of the CDR3 is TGTGCCAGCAGCTTCTCACTAGTTACAGATACGCAGTATTTT. This sequence encodes CASSFSLVTDTQYF. The whole variable domain, filled in from reference TRBV7-9 and TRBJ2-3, reads DTGVSQNPRHKITKRGQNVTFRCDPISEHNRLYWYRQTLGQGPEFLTYFQNEAQLEKSRLLSDRFSAERPKGSFSTLEIQRTEQGDSAMYLCASSFSLVTDTQYFGPGTRLTVL.

The chain carries TRBV29-1 and TRBJ2-5; TRBD1 matches 11 bases. This CDR3 comprises 15 residues. The junction had 10 bases not matched to a gene; V was cut back by 3 bases and J by 7 bases. Germline-derived CDR1 and CDR2 are SQVTM and ANQGSEA. The CDR3 loop is CSVDNTGTGGRTQYF. The CDR3 nucleotides read TGCAGCGTTGACAACACCGGGACAGGGGGAAGGACCCAGTACTTC.

The genes are TRBV28 and TRBJ2-2; no clear D. V lost 5 bases and J lost 4, with 5 bases in between. The germline gives CDR1 MDHEN, CDR2 SYDVKM. This CDR3 has 12 residues. The CDR3 here is CASSPFTGELFF. The DNA of the CDR3 is TGTGCCAGCAGTCCCTTCACCGGGGAGCTGTTTTTT.

The rearrangement links TRBV5-4 to TRBJ2-1, with 9 nucleotides matching TRBD1. The CDR3 sequence is 19 residues long. From germline, CDR1 is SGHNT and CDR2 YYREEE (reference sequence). V trimming: 4 bases; J trimming: 4 bases; junction bases outside the gene matches: 18. The CDR3 region has the DNA TGTGCCAGCAGCCCTGGCGGGGTTAAGGGACAGGGTATTTACAATGAGCAGTTCTTC. Its protein is CASSPGGVKGQGIYNEQFF. The whole variable domain, remainder taken from reference TRBV5-4 and TRBJ2-1, is ETGVTQSPTHLIKTRGQQVTLRCSSQSGHNTVSWYQQALGQGPQFIFQYYREEENGRGNFPPRFSGLQFPNYSSELNVNALELDDSALYLCASSPGGVKGQGIYNEQFFGPGTRLTVL.

The V and J genes are TRBV19 and TRBJ1-5; weak D call: TRBD1 (5 bases). The CDR3 consists of 15 residues. V was shortened by 4 bases and J by 0 bases, with 10 bases between the two germline ends. The germline gives CDR1 LNHDA, CDR2 SQIVND (reference sequence). Written as DNA, the CDR3 is TGTGCCAGTAGTAGGGGGGGTTATAGCAATCAGCCCCAGCATTTT. Its protein is CASSRGGYSNQPQHF.

The CDR3 reads CASRGTSVYNEQFF. CDR3 in DNA: TGTGCCAGCAGAGGGACTAGCGTTTACAATGAGCAGTTCTTC. J is TRBJ2-1 and V is TRBV6-1; 10 bases map to TRBD2. The CDR3 has 14 residues. Per germline, CDR1 MNHNS and CDR2 SASEGT. Germline trimming cut 6 bases from V and 4 bases from J; bases unmatched to any gene: 3.

The rearrangement uses TRBV18 and TRBJ1-1; D unresolved. Germline CDR1 is KGHSH and CDR2 is LQKENI. This CDR3 comprises 13 residues. The V end lost 7 bases, the J end lost 1 base, and 10 bases lay between the germline ends. In DNA form, the CDR3 reads TGTGCCAGCTTAGCACAGAAGAACACTGAAGCTTTCTTT. Residues: CASLAQKNTEAFF.

V is TRBV28 and J is TRBJ1-1, with D perhaps TRBD1 (6 bases). Between the trimmed V and J ends, which lost 7 bases and 3 bases, there was a span of 9 bases. This CDR3 contains 12 residues. Germline V gene data show CDR1 as MDHEN and CDR2 as SYDVKM. CDR3 in DNA: TGTGCCAGCAAGCCAGGGGACACTGAAGCTTTCTTT. This gives the protein CASKPGDTEAFF.

The chain is built from TRBV19 and TRBJ1-6; weak D call: TRBD1 (5 bases). Germline V gene lookup returns CDR1 LNHDA and CDR2 SQIVND (reference sequence). The CDR3 runs 15 residues. Trimming pared 0 bases from V and 7 bases from J, leaving 10 bases between. CDR3 sequence reads: CASSIEGTANSPLHF. DNA of the CDR3: TGTGCCAGTAGTATAGAGGGGACGGCCAATTCACCCCTCCACTTT. The full variable domain, completed using reference TRBV19 and TRBJ1-6, is DGGITQSPKYLFRKEGQNVTLSCEQNLNHDAMYWYRQDPGQGLRLIYYSQIVNDFQKGDIAEGYSVSREKKESFPLTVTSAQKNPTAFYLCASSIEGTANSPLHFGNGTRLTVT.